These T cell receptor beta chains were read from a single sample in a study of lung T cells in sarcoidosis with Löfgren's syndrome. Each CDR3 protein is one row after TCRdb ran MiXCR on the reads. The profile covers about 19,000 distinct CDR3 sequences, with around 20% appearing a single time and around 0.8% taken by the ten largest. Sample: CD4+ T cells from bronchoalveolar lavage. The receptors derive from a human donor with sarcoidosis (Löfgren's syndrome or another form), or a control subject (not recorded which). The conserved cysteine and the conserved F or W are not part of the CDR3 here. Each record gives: CDR3 protein, J gene, V gene, D gene, CDR3 length. A D gene is named only where the DNA matches it firmly.

CDR3 protein: ASSQRSPSERAF
J gene: TRBJ2-1
V gene: TRBV4-2
D gene: NA
CDR3 length: 12

CDR3 protein: ASSKTSGRRSEQY
J gene: TRBJ2-7
V gene: TRBV7-9
D gene: TRBD2
CDR3 length: 13

CDR3 protein: SVEGGLSKETQY
J gene: TRBJ2-5
V gene: TRBV29-1
D gene: NA
CDR3 length: 12

CDR3 protein: ASSLLAGLNTGELF
J gene: TRBJ2-2
V gene: TRBV3-1
D gene: TRBD2
CDR3 length: 14

CDR3 protein: ASTLTGLQETQY
J gene: TRBJ2-5
V gene: TRBV2
D gene: NA
CDR3 length: 12

CDR3 protein: ASSPLTGEQF
J gene: TRBJ2-1
V gene: TRBV19
D gene: NA
CDR3 length: 10

CDR3 protein: ASGGGGNNQPQH
J gene: TRBJ1-5
V gene: TRBV28
D gene: NA
CDR3 length: 12

CDR3 protein: ASSPTPGFGTEAF
J gene: TRBJ1-1
V gene: TRBV18
D gene: NA
CDR3 length: 13

CDR3 protein: ASSSDGQYNERF
J gene: TRBJ2-1
V gene: TRBV11-3
D gene: NA
CDR3 length: 12

CDR3 protein: ASCIGLPSSYGQY
J gene: TRBJ2-7
V gene: TRBV18
D gene: NA
CDR3 length: 13

CDR3 protein: ASKEDDNYGYT
J gene: TRBJ1-2
V gene: TRBV28
D gene: NA
CDR3 length: 11

CDR3 protein: ASSPPPRGAGEQY
J gene: TRBJ2-7
V gene: TRBV6-1
D gene: NA
CDR3 length: 13

CDR3 protein: SVGSGGGTNTQY
J gene: TRBJ2-3
V gene: TRBV29-1
D gene: TRBD1
CDR3 length: 12

CDR3 protein: ASSPLTDRAGANVLT
J gene: TRBJ2-6
V gene: TRBV18
D gene: TRBD1
CDR3 length: 15

CDR3 protein: ASSQDGARF
J gene: TRBJ2-1
V gene: TRBV3-1
D gene: NA
CDR3 length: 9

CDR3 protein: ASSLAGKETQY
J gene: TRBJ2-5
V gene: TRBV7-2
D gene: NA
CDR3 length: 11

CDR3 protein: STSRLAGPSGNEQF
J gene: TRBJ2-1
V gene: TRBV20-1
D gene: TRBD2
CDR3 length: 14

CDR3 protein: SATPLADTQY
J gene: TRBJ2-3
V gene: TRBV20-1
D gene: TRBD2
CDR3 length: 10

CDR3 protein: ASSVQGGQPQH
J gene: TRBJ1-5
V gene: TRBV19
D gene: NA
CDR3 length: 11

CDR3 protein: ASSYSLLRAGGETQY
J gene: TRBJ2-5
V gene: TRBV6-2/TRBV6-3
D gene: TRBD2
CDR3 length: 15

CDR3 protein: SVDGGTGPYGYT
J gene: TRBJ1-2
V gene: TRBV29-1
D gene: TRBD1
CDR3 length: 12

CDR3 protein: ASTQGADQPQH
J gene: TRBJ1-5
V gene: TRBV28
D gene: NA
CDR3 length: 11

CDR3 protein: ASSLDLEQY
J gene: TRBJ2-7
V gene: TRBV7-2
D gene: NA
CDR3 length: 9

CDR3 protein: ASNPTASYGYT
J gene: TRBJ1-2
V gene: TRBV2
D gene: NA
CDR3 length: 11